This T cell receptor beta chain was obtained from a study of OX40 agonist ivuxolimab in advanced cancers. For the study at large: Patients undergoing dose escalation presented with hepatocellular carcinoma, melanoma, renal cell or head and neck cancer.

Method: immunoSEQ multiplex PCR; TCRdb's copy keeps in-frame clones and lacks some. The sample lists approximately 70,000 clones, around 90% seen once, with 4.8% in the top ten. This CDR3 contains 17 residues. CDR1 and CDR2 (germline): SEHNR, FQNEAQ (reference sequence). V was shortened by 0 bases and J by 0 bases, with 9 bases between the two germline ends. Autoimmune disease history or systemic immunosuppression led to patients being barred. Blood samples were obtained at baseline, cycle 4 day 1, and cycle 7 day 1. This rearrangement joins TRBV7-9 to TRBJ2-6; D possibly corresponds to TRBD2 (6 bases). This clonotype was obtained from an adult with an advanced solid tumor such as melanoma, head and neck, liver or kidney cancer. Sequencing was performed on CD4+ or CD8+ T cells sorted from blood, taken in a trial of the OX40 agonist ivuxolimab. The CDR3 DNA sequence: TGTGCCAGCAGCTTAGCAGTCGGGAGCTCTGGGGCCAACGTCCTGACTTTC. The encoded protein is CASSLAVGSSGANVLTF.